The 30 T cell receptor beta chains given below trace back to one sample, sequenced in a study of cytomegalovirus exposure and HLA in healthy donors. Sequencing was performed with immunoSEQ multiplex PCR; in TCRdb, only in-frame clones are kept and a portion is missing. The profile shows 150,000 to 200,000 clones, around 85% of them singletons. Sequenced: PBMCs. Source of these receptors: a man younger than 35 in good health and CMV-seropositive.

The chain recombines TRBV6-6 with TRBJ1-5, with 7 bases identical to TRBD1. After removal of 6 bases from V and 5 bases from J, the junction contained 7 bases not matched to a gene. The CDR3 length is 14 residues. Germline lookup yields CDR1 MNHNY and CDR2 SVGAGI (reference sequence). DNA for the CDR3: TGTGCCAGCAGCCTACTTACAGGGGATCAGCCCCAGCATTTT. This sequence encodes CASSLLTGDQPQHF.

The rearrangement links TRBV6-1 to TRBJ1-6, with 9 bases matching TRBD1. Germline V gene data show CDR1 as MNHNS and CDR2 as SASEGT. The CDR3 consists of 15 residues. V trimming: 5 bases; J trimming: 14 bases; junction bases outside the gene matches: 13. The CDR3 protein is CASSSDRGKIVALHF. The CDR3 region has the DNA TGTGCCAGCAGTTCCGACAGGGGGAAGATAGTGGCCCTCCACTTT.

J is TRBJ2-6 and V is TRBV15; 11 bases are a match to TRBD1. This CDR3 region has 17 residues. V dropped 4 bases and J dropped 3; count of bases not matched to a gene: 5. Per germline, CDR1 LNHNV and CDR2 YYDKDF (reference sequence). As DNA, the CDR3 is TGTGCCACCAGCACAGGGACAGGGGGACGTGGGGCCAACGTCCTGACTTTC. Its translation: CATSTGTGGRGANVLTF.

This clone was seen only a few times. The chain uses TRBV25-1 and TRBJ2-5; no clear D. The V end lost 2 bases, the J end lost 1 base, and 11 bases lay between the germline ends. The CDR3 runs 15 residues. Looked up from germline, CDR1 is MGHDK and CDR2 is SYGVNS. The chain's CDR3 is CASSERSGPQETQYF. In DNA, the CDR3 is TGTGCCAGCAGTGAACGGTCAGGTCCCCAAGAGACCCAGTACTTC.

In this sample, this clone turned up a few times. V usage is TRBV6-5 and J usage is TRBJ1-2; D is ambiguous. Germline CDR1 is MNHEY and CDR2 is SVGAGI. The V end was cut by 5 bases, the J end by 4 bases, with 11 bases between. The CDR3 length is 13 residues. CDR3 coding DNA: TGTGCCAGCAGTCCACCGGGGTTCTATGGCTACACCTTC. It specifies CASSPPGFYGYTF.

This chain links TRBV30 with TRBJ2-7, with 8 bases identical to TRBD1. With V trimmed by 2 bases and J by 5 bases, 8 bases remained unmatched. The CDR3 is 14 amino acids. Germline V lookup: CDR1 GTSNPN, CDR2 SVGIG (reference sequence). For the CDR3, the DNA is TGTGCCTGGAGTACCTCCAGGGGGCTCGACGAGCAGTACTTC. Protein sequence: CAWSTSRGLDEQYF. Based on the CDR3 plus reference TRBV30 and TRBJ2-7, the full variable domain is SQTIHQWPATLVQPVGSPLSLECTVEGTSNPNLYWYRQAAGRGLQLLFYSVGIGQISSEVPQNLSASRPQDRQFILSSKKLLLSDSGFYLCAWSTSRGLDEQYFGPGTRLTVT.

The chain's CDR3 is CAWSPGHQRLETQYF. The CDR3 DNA follows: TGTGCCTGGAGTCCGGGACACCAAAGGTTGGAGACCCAGTACTTC. The rearrangement links TRBV30 to TRBJ2-5; a possible D gene is TRBD1 (6 bases). The CDR3 runs 15 residues. Germline V gene sequence: CDR1 GTSNPN, CDR2 SVGIG (reference sequence). V shed 2 bases and J shed 5 bases, with 18 bases lying between them. Full variable domain (outside the CDR3, taken from reference TRBV30 and TRBJ2-5): SQTIHQWPATLVQPVGSPLSLECTVEGTSNPNLYWYRQAAGRGLQLLFYSVGIGQISSEVPQNLSASRPQDRQFILSSKKLLLSDSGFYLCAWSPGHQRLETQYFGPGTRLLVL.

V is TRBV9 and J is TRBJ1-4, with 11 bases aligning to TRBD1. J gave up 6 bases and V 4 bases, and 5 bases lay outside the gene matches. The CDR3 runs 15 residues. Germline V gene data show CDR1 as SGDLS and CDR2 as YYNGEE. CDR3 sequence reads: CASSPGTGGDEKLFF. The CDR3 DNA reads TGTGCCAGCAGCCCCGGGACAGGGGGAGATGAAAAACTGTTTTTT.

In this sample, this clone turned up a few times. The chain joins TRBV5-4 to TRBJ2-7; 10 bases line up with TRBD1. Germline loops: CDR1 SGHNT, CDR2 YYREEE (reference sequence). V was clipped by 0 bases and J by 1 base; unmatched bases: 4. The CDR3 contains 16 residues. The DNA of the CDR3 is TGTGCCAGCAGCTTGGGACAGGGGGCGCGTTCCTACGAGCAGTACTTC. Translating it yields CASSLGQGARSYEQYF. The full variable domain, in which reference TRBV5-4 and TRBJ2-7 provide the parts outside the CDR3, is ETGVTQSPTHLIKTRGQQVTLRCSSQSGHNTVSWYQQALGQGPQFIFQYYREEENGRGNFPPRFSGLQFPNYSSELNVNALELDDSALYLCASSLGQGARSYEQYFGPGTRLTVT.

CDR3 amino acids: CASSLGGGAVADTQYF. The DNA of the CDR3 is TGTGCCAGCAGCTTAGGAGGGGGGGCCGTTGCAGATACGCAGTATTTT. This chain uses TRBV7-9 with TRBJ2-3; D might be TRBD2 (7 bases). V was trimmed by 1 base and J by 4 bases, leaving 15 bases between them. This CDR3 has 16 residues. Germline assignment: CDR1 SEHNR and CDR2 FQNEAQ (reference sequence).

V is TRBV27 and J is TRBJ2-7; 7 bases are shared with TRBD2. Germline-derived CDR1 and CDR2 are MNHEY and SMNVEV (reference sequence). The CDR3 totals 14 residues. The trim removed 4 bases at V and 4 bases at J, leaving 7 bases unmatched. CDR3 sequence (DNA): TGTGCCAGCAGTTACACTAGCGTGACATACGAGCAGTACTTC. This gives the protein CASSYTSVTYEQYF.

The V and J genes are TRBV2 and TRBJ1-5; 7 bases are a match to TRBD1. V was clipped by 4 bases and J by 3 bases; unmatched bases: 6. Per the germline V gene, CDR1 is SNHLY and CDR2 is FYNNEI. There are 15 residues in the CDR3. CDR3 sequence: CASSATGAHNQPQHF. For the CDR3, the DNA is TGTGCCAGCAGTGCTACAGGGGCCCACAATCAGCCCCAGCATTTT.

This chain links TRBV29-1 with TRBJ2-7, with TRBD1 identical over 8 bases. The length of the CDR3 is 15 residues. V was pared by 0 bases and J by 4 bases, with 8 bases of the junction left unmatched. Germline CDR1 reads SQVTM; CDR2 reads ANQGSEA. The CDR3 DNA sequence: TGCAGCGTTGAAGATATGCAGGGGGCAACGTACGAGCAGTACTTC. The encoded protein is CSVEDMQGATYEQYF.

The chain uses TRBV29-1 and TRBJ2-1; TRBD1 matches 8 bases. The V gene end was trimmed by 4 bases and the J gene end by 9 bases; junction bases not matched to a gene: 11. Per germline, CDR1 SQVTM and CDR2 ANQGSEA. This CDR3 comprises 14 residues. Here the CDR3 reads CSVAPGGHTGEQFF. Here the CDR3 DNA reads TGCAGCGTTGCCCCAGGGGGCCACACCGGTGAGCAGTTCTTC.

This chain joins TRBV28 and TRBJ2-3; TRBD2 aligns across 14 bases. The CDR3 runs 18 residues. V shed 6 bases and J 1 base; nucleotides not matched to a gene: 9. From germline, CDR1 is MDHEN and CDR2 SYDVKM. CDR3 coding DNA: TGTGCCAGCAGCGGGACTAGCGGGAGTTTAGTGGGCACAGATACGCAGTATTTT. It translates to CASSGTSGSLVGTDTQYF.

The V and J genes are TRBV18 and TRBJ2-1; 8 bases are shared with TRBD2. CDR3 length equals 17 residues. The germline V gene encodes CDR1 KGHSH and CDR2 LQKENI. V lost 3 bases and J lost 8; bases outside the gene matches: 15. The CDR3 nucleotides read TGTGCCAGCTCACCGGGGAGCGGGAGCGACGAGAGCTATGAGCAGTTCTTC. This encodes CASSPGSGSDESYEQFF.

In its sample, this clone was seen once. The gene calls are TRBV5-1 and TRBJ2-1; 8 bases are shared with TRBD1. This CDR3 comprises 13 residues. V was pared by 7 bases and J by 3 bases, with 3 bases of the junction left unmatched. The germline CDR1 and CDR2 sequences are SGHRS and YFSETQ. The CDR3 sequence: CASRGQGYNEQFF. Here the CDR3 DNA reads TGCGCCAGCCGAGGACAGGGCTACAATGAGCAGTTCTTC.

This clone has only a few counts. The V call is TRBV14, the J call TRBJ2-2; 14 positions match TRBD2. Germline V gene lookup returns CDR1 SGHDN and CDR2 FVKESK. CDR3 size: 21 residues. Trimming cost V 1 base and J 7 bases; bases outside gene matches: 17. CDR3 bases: TGTGCCAGCAGCCAAGCCCGACTAGCGGGGGGGACTATACGAACTGTCGGGGAGCTGTTTTTT. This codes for CASSQARLAGGTIRTVGELFF.

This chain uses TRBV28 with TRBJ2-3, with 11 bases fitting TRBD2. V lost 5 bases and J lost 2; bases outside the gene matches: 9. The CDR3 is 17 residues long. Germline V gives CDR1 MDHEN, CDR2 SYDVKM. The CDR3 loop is CASSPTLAGEFTDTQYF. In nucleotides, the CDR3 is TGTGCCAGCAGTCCTACACTAGCGGGGGAATTCACAGATACGCAGTATTTT.

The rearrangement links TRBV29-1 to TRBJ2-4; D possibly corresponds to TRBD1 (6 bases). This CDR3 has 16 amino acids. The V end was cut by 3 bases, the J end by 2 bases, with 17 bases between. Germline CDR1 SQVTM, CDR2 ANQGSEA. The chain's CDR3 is CSVERGGFGTKNIQYF. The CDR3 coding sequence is TGCAGCGTTGAGAGAGGGGGATTCGGGACCAAAAACATTCAGTACTTC.

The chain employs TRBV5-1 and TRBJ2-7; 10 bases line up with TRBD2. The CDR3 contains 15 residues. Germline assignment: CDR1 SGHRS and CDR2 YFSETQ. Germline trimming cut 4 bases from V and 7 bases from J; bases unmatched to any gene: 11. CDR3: CASSPTSGALWEQYF. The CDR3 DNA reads TGCGCCAGCAGCCCAACTAGCGGGGCACTTTGGGAGCAGTACTTC.

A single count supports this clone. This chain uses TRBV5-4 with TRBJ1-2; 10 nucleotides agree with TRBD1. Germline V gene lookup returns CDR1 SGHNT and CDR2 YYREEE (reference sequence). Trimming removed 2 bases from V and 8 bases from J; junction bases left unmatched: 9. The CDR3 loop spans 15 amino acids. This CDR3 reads CASSFVFGTGVGYTF. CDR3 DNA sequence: TGTGCCAGCAGCTTTGTCTTCGGGACAGGGGTCGGCTACACCTTC.

Written as DNA, the CDR3 is TGTGCCAGCAGTGAAGCCTCGGGACAGGGCAATCAGCCCCAGCATTTT. The encoded protein is CASSEASGQGNQPQHF. The J gene is TRBJ1-5, the V gene TRBV6-1; TRBD1 matches at 8 bases. CDR3 length equals 16 residues. J was trimmed by 2 bases and V by 0 bases; bases with no gene match: 3. Germline V gene sequence: CDR1 MNHNS, CDR2 SASEGT.

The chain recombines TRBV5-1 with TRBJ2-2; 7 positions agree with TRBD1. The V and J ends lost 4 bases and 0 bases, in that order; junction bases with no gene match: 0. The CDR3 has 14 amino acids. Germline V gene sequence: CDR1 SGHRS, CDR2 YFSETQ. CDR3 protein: CASSGQANTGELFF. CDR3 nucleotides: TGCGCCAGCAGCGGACAGGCGAACACCGGGGAGCTGTTTTTT.

As DNA, the CDR3 is TGTGCCAGCTCGTTGGGGGCGGGAGGGAATGAGCAGTTCTTC. This translates into CASSLGAGGNEQFF. The chain is built from TRBV6-1 and TRBJ2-1; 9 nucleotides match TRBD2. CDR3 length: 14 amino acids. J lost 7 bases, V lost 8 bases, and 9 bases had no gene match. Germline lookup yields CDR1 MNHNS and CDR2 SASEGT.

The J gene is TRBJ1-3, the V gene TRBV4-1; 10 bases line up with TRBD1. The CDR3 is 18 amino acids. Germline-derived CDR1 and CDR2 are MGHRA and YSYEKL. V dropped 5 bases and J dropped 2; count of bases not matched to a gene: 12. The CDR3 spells CASSDRPGTGEAGNTIYF. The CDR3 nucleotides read TGCGCCAGCAGCGACAGACCCGGGACAGGGGAGGCTGGAAACACCATATATTTT.

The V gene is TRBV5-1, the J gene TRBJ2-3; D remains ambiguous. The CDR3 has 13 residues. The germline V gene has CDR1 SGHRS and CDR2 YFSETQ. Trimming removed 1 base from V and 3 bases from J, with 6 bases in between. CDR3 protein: CASSLTWTDTQYF. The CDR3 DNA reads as TGCGCCAGCAGCTTGACTTGGACAGATACGCAGTATTTT.

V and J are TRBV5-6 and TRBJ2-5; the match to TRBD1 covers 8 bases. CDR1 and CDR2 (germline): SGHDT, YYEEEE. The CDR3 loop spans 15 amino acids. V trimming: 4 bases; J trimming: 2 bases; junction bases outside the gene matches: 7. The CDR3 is CASSLRTGIQETQYF. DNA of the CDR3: TGTGCCAGCAGCCTCAGGACAGGGATACAAGAGACCCAGTACTTC.

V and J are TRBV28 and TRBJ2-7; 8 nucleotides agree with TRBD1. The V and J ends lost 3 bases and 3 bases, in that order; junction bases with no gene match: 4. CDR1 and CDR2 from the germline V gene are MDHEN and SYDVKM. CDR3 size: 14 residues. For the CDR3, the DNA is TGTGCCAGCAGTTTGGGACAGGAGAACTACGAGCAGTACTTC. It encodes CASSLGQENYEQYF. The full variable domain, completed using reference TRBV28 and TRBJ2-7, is DVKVTQSSRYLVKRTGEKVFLECVQDMDHENMFWYRQDPGLGLRLIYFSYDVKMKEKGDIPEGYSVSREKKERFSLILESASTNQTSMYLCASSLGQENYEQYFGPGTRLTVT.

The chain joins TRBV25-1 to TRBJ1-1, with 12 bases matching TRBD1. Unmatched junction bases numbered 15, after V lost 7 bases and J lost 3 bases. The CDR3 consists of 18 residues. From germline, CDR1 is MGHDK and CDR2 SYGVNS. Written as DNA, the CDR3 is TGTGCCAGCATCGGGCCGGGACAGGGGGCGATTAGGTACACTGAAGCTTTCTTT. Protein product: CASIGPGQGAIRYTEAFF.